This TCR beta chain was recovered during a study of technical replicates of blood from several donors. Produced via immunoSEQ multiplex PCR; TCRdb's table is partial and in-frame only. Of tens of thousands of clones listed, around 94% were seen once; the top ten hold 0.41%. CDR3 size: 18 residues. The V gene end was trimmed by 6 bases and the J gene end by 2 bases; junction bases not matched to a gene: 9. The germline V gene has CDR1 SGHDT and CDR2 YYEEEE. The chain employs TRBV5-6 and TRBJ2-6; 12 bases match TRBD1. The clonotype comes from a human donor in good health. Sequenced material: T cells isolated from PBMCs. In DNA, the CDR3 is TGTGCCAGCAACCGACCGGGACAGGGGGCTACTGGGGCCAACGTCCTGACTTTC. Its protein is CASNRPGQGATGANVLTF.